This T cell receptor beta chain emerged from a study of regulatory T cells in long-lasting Graves disease. Findings of the study overall: It is possible that accuracy was reduced by the small size of the sample. Persistent cases favored TRBV28, TRBJ1-2 and TRBJ2-5.

Investigators prepared the TCR beta libraries by applying iRepertoire HTBI primers and Arm-PCR of CDR3 regions. TCRdb re-called the multiplex PCR reads through MiXCR, storing one row per CDR3 protein. The profile shows about 460,000 distinct CDR3 sequences, about 20% of them singletons. The time point: persistent/refractory GD, antithyroid drugs over 5 years with positive TRAb. There was RNA extracted from PBMCs, and the TCR library was made from it. At least ten counts were recorded for this clonotype. Its target is not known. Trimming removed 3 bases from V and 0 bases from J, with 12 bases in between. Germline V gives CDR1 MNHNS, CDR2 SASEGT. CDR3 length equals 16 residues.

The source material was peripheral blood mononuclear cells (PBMCs), sampled when the disease was refractory, from a patient treated with antithyroid drugs. The V call is TRBV6-1, the J call TRBJ1-5; D not resolved. The origin of this receptor is a female donor with Graves disease. The CDR3 protein is CASSETRSYSNQPQHF. Written as DNA, the CDR3 is TGTGCCAGCAGTGAGACGCGCAGTTATAGCAATCAGCCCCAGCATTTT.